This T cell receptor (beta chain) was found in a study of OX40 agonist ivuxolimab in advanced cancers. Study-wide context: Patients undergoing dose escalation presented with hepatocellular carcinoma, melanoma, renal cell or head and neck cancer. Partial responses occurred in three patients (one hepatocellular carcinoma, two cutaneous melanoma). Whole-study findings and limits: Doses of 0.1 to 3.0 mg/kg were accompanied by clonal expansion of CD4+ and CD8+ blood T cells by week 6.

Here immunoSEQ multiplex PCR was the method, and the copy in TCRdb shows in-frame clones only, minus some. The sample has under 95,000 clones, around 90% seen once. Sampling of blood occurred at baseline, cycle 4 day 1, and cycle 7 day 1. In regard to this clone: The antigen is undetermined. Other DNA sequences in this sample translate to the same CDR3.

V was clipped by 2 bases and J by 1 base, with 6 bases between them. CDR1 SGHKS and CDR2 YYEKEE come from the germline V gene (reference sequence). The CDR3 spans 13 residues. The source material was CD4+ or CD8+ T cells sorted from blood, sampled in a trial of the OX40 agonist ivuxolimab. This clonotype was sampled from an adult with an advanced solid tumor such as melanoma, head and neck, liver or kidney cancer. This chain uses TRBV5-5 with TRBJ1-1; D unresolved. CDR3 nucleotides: TGTGCCAGCAGCTTTCGGGGGAACACTGAAGCTTTCTTT. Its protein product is CASSFRGNTEAFF.